Listed here are 25 T cell receptor beta chains from one sample, sequenced in a study of shared clonotypes between healthy human individuals (TCRdb year 2020). The library was made by the immunoSEQ multiplex PCR assay. The immuneACCESS repertoire file appears here via TCRdb, limited to in-frame rearrangements. These files lack a portion of the clones; in checked studies, under half of the deficit traces to unresolved V genes, and the cause of the others is not known. The sample records some 1,400,000 clones, around 95% of which are singletons. Over 1% of the sample comes from the top ten. The sequencing input was naive CD4+ T cells sorted from blood. The cell subset or site label corresponds to: CD45RA+ positively selected. The receptors stem from a man younger than 40 in good health.

As regards this clone: This specimen includes other DNA sequences encoding the same CDR3. The chain recombines TRBV7-3 with TRBJ2-3; D gene unclear. Per the germline V gene, CDR1 is SGHTA and CDR2 is FQGTGA. The CDR3 contains 13 residues. Trimming took off 2 bases at V and 0 bases at J, with 3 bases between the two ends. The chain's CDR3 is CASSLASTDTQYF. In DNA, the CDR3 is TGTGCCAGCAGCTTAGCGAGCACAGATACGCAGTATTTT.

The CDR3 region has the DNA TGCGCCAGCAGCCAAGATTTAGGGGGGGACTACAATGAGCAGTTCTTC. This codes for CASSQDLGGDYNEQFF. The J gene is TRBJ2-1, the V gene TRBV4-3, with D tentatively TRBD2 (7 bases). V gave up 0 bases and J gave up 3 bases, with 12 bases separating them. There are 16 residues in the CDR3. In germline, CDR1 is LGHNA, CDR2 YSLEER.

V usage is TRBV11-3 and J usage is TRBJ2-1, with 8 bases matching TRBD1. J lost 3 bases, V lost 1 base, and 8 bases had no gene match. This CDR3 contains 17 residues. CDR1 and CDR2 (germline): SGHNT, YENEEA. CDR3 in amino acids: CASSLVTGTGLYNEQFF. The CDR3 DNA reads as TGTGCCAGCAGCTTAGTGACCGGGACAGGCCTCTACAATGAGCAGTTCTTC.

J is TRBJ2-7 and V is TRBV7-2, with TRBD2 identical over 9 bases. Germline-derived CDR1 and CDR2 are SGHTA and FQGNSA. The junction had 12 bases not matched to a gene; V was cut back by 1 base and J by 5 bases. This CDR3 spans 17 amino acids. The CDR3 nucleotides read TGTGCCAGCAGCTTAGAGGGAAGGCGGCTAGCGGGAAACGAGCAGTACTTC. Encoded protein: CASSLEGRRLAGNEQYF.

The chain uses TRBV9 and TRBJ2-1; 10 positions match TRBD2. V was pared by 4 bases and J by 13 bases, with 8 bases of the junction left unmatched. This CDR3 has 13 residues. Germline CDR1 is SGDLS and CDR2 is YYNGEE. CDR3 in DNA: TGTGCCAGCAGCCCAGATCTAGCGGGAGTTCAGTTCTTC. Encoded protein: CASSPDLAGVQFF. Full variable domain (outside the CDR3, taken from reference TRBV9 and TRBJ2-1): DSGVTQTPKHLITATGQRVTLRCSPRSGDLSVYWYQQSLDQGLQFLIQYYNGEERAKGNILERFSAQQFPDLHSELNLSSLELGDSALYFCASSPDLAGVQFFGPGTRLTVL.

A word on this clone: The same CDR3 can be traced to other DNA sequences in this sample. This chain links TRBV7-6 with TRBJ2-3; no clear D. Trimming shortened V by 1 base and J by 0 bases, and 2 bases separated the two germline ends. The length of the CDR3 is 13 residues. Per the germline V gene, CDR1 is SGHVS and CDR2 is FNYEAQ. This CDR3 reads CASSLGSTDTQYF. The DNA of the CDR3 is TGTGCCAGCAGCTTAGGGAGCACAGATACGCAGTATTTT.

The rearrangement links TRBV2 to TRBJ2-7, with D tentatively TRBD1 (6 bases). In germline, CDR1 is SNHLY, CDR2 FYNNEI. V shed 6 bases and J shed 0 bases, with 21 bases lying between them. The CDR3 extends over 17 amino acids. The CDR3 coding sequence is TGTGCCAGCAGGTCGGGTCTGGGCCAGGGGTTCTCCTACGAGCAGTACTTC. This encodes CASRSGLGQGFSYEQYF.

As for this clone: Germline is not matched at one junction end, which may reflect a read error. V usage is TRBV11-2 and J usage is TRBJ2-7; 9 positions agree with TRBD2. CDR1 is SGHAT and CDR2 is FQNNGV in the germline V gene. The CDR3 is 12 amino acids. The CDR3 DNA reads as TGTGCCAGCAGTCCAATACCGGGACTAGCAGACTTC. Protein product: CASSPIPGLADF.

The V gene is TRBV29-1, the J gene TRBJ2-3; TRBD2 matches 12 bases. CDR1 SQVTM and CDR2 ANQGSEA come from the germline V gene. The CDR3 has 14 amino acids. V shed 1 base, J shed 9 bases, and the junction held 5 bases outside the gene matches. This chain's CDR3 is CSVEGLAGVGTQYF. Written as DNA, the CDR3 is TGCAGCGTTGAAGGACTAGCGGGAGTGGGGACGCAGTATTTT.

The chain is built from TRBV5-4 and TRBJ2-1, with D perhaps matching TRBD1 (8 bases). Germline V gives CDR1 SGHNT, CDR2 YYREEE (reference sequence). This CDR3 spans 14 amino acids. Trimming removed 1 base at V and 8 bases at J, with 13 bases between. CDR3 sequence reads: CASSLRQGRDEQFF. DNA for the CDR3: TGTGCCAGCAGCTTGCGACAGGGGAGGGATGAGCAGTTCTTC.

The chain is built from TRBV7-9 and TRBJ2-3, with 9 bases fitting TRBD1. The trim removed 4 bases at V and 2 bases at J, leaving 7 bases unmatched. This CDR3 region has 16 residues. Germline values: CDR1 SEHNR, CDR2 FQNEAQ (reference sequence). The CDR3 bases are TGTGCCAGCAGCTGGACCGGGACAGGGACCACAGATACGCAGTATTTT. Its translation: CASSWTGTGTTDTQYF.

The chain couples TRBV14 to TRBJ2-5; no firm D call. Per the germline V gene, CDR1 is SGHDN and CDR2 is FVKESK. Trimming took off 0 bases at V and 1 base at J, with 6 bases between the two ends. This CDR3 region has 14 residues. In nucleotides, the CDR3 is TGTGCCAGCAGCCAAGATAGACTCCAAGAGACCCAGTACTTC. Protein: CASSQDRLQETQYF.

J is TRBJ1-4 and V is TRBV29-1; 10 nucleotides align to TRBD1. This CDR3 is 14 amino acids long. Trimming at V came to 4 bases and at J to 4 bases, leaving 3 bases not matched to a gene. Per the germline V gene, CDR1 is SQVTM and CDR2 is ANQGSEA. The CDR3 region has the DNA TGCAGCGTTGGACAGGGGGCCTTTAATGAAAAACTGTTTTTT. Residues: CSVGQGAFNEKLFF.

This clone was picked up one time. V gene TRBV5-4 combines with J gene TRBJ2-1; D perhaps matches TRBD1 (5 bases). Germline CDR1 and CDR2: SGHNT and YYREEE (reference sequence). V dropped 4 bases and J dropped 6 bases, with 17 bases sitting between them. The CDR3 is 15 residues long. The CDR3 spells CASSAGAGIINEQFF. In DNA form, the CDR3 reads TGTGCCAGCAGCGCTGGGGCAGGGATCATCAATGAGCAGTTCTTC.

The rearrangement links TRBV7-2 to TRBJ1-2, with D possibly matching TRBD1 (5 bases). The CDR3 consists of 13 residues. Trimming removed 5 bases at V and 4 bases at J, with 11 bases between. Germline CDR1 reads SGHTA; CDR2 reads FQGNSA. The CDR3 loop reads CASSPGGAYGYTF. Here the CDR3 DNA reads TGTGCCAGCAGCCCCGGGGGAGCCTATGGCTACACCTTC.

This clone appeared once. The V call is TRBV28, the J call TRBJ2-7; possibly TRBD2 for D (5 bases). Germline V gives CDR1 MDHEN, CDR2 SYDVKM. Trimming removed 8 bases at V and 7 bases at J, with 15 bases between. This CDR3 is 12 amino acids long. The CDR3 sequence: CASGVGGGEQYF. CDR3 in DNA: TGTGCCAGCGGGGTCGGCGGAGGAGAGCAGTACTTC.

Turning to this clone: The same CDR3 is also encoded by other DNA sequences in this sample. The rearrangement uses TRBV2 and TRBJ2-1; perhaps D is TRBD1 or TRBD2 (5 bases each). CDR3 length: 10 residues. V shed 8 bases and J shed 7 bases, with 6 bases lying between them. Per the germline V gene, CDR1 is SNHLY and CDR2 is FYNNEI. CDR3 bases: TGTGCCAGCGGGGGAAATGAGCAGTTCTTC. Residues: CASGGNEQFF.

The chain is built from TRBV7-9 and TRBJ2-3, with D unclear. The CDR3 is made up of 18 amino acids. Trimming pared 1 base from V and 2 bases from J, leaving 19 bases between. Germline V gives CDR1 SEHNR, CDR2 FQNEAQ (reference sequence). The CDR3 reads CASSLGVLRSLDTDTQYF. CDR3 coding DNA: TGTGCCAGCAGCTTAGGCGTCCTGCGCTCACTGGACACAGATACGCAGTATTTT.

V is TRBV29-1 and J is TRBJ2-5; no clear D. This CDR3 has 13 amino acids. Trimming shortened V by 2 bases and J by 5 bases, and 12 bases separated the two germline ends. In germline, CDR1 is SQVTM, CDR2 ANQGSEA. The CDR3 DNA reads TGCAGCGTTGAAATTATAGCAGGCGAGACCCAGTACTTC. This translates into CSVEIIAGETQYF.

V and J are TRBV6-5 and TRBJ2-7; D perhaps matches TRBD2 (5 bases). The germline CDR1 and CDR2 sequences are MNHEY and SVGAGI. Trimming removed 2 bases at V and 6 bases at J, with 17 bases between. The CDR3 totals 15 residues. The CDR3 loop is CASSYLVAARGEQYF. CDR3 nucleotide sequence: TGTGCCAGCAGTTACCTGGTGGCGGCTCGGGGCGAGCAGTACTTC.

The chain is built from TRBV7-9 and TRBJ2-1; D is possibly TRBD1 (7 bases). CDR3 size: 14 residues. Germline V gene data show CDR1 as SEHNR and CDR2 as FQNEAQ (reference sequence). With 9 bases removed from V and 1 base from J, the gap between germline ends came to 13 bases. CDR3 region: CASRRDRSYNEQFF. DNA for the CDR3: TGTGCCAGTCGGCGGGACAGATCCTACAATGAGCAGTTCTTC.

The chain employs TRBV5-1 and TRBJ2-1; 8 bases are a match to TRBD2. V was clipped by 7 bases and J by 10 bases; unmatched bases: 10. Germline V CDR1 and CDR2: SGHRS, YFSETQ. The CDR3 totals 13 residues. CDR3 sequence (DNA): TGCGCCAGCGCCCCGGGAGGGAGCGGAGAGCAGTTCTTC. Its protein is CASAPGGSGEQFF.

This chain joins TRBV11-2 and TRBJ2-5, with 8 bases identical to TRBD1. CDR1 and CDR2 from the germline V gene are SGHAT and FQNNGV. The CDR3 consists of 13 residues. J was trimmed by 5 bases and V by 5 bases; bases with no gene match: 4. CDR3 nucleotide sequence: TGTGCCAGCAGCCCAGGGGGCGCTGAGACCCAGTACTTC. This sequence encodes CASSPGGAETQYF. The full variable domain, with the rest looked up from reference TRBV11-2 and TRBJ2-5, is EAGVAQSPRYKIIEKRQSVAFWCNPISGHATLYWYQQILGQGPKLLIQFQNNGVVDDSQLPKDRFSAERLKGVDSTLKIQPAKLEDSAVYLCASSPGGAETQYFGPGTRLLVL.

The gene calls are TRBV2 and TRBJ2-2; 8 positions match TRBD2. This CDR3 has 14 residues. Trimming cost V 7 bases and J 1 base; bases outside gene matches: 2. CDR1 is SNHLY and CDR2 is FYNNEI in the germline V gene. The CDR3 sequence: CASTLAGNTGELFF. The CDR3 nucleotides read TGTGCCAGCACCCTAGCGGGGAACACCGGGGAGCTGTTTTTT.

This clone was recorded only once. The chain employs TRBV18 and TRBJ2-7; D gene uncertain. Germline CDR1 reads KGHSH; CDR2 reads LQKENI. Deletions cut 6 bases from V and 5 bases from J, with 23 bases between. The CDR3 contains 16 residues. Here the CDR3 DNA reads TGTGCCAGCTCGCCATACCTAGGACCGTCCCGGGACGAGCAGTACTTC. It specifies CASSPYLGPSRDEQYF.